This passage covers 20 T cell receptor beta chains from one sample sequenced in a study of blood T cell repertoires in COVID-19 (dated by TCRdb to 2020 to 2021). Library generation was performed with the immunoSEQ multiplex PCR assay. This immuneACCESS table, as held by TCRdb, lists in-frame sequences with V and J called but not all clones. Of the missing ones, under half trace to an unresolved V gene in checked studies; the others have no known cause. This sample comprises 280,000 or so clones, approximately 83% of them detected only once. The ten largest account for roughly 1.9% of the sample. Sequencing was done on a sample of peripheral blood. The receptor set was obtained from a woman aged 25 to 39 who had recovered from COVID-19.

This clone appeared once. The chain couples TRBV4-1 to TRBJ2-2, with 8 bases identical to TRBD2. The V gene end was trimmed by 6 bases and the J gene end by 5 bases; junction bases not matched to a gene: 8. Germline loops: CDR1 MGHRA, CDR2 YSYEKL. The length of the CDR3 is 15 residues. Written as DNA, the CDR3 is TGCGCCAGCAGGACTGGACTAGCCGAAACCGGGGAGCTGTTTTTT. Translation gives CASRTGLAETGELFF.

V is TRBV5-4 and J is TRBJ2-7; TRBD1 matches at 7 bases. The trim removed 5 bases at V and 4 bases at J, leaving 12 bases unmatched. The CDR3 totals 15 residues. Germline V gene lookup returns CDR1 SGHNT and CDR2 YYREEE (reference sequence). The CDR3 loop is CASSGGEGAKYEQYF. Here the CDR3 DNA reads TGTGCCAGCAGTGGGGGAGAGGGGGCGAAGTACGAGCAGTACTTC.

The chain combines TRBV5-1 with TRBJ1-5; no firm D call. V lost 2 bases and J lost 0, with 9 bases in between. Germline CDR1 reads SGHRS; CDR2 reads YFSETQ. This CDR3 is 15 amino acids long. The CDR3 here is CASSFNGDSNQPQHF. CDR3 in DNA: TGCGCCAGCAGCTTTAACGGGGATAGCAATCAGCCCCAGCATTTT. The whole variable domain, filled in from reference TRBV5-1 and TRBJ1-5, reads KAGVTQTPRYLIKTRGQQVTLSCSPISGHRSVSWYQQTPGQGLQFLFEYFSETQRNKGNFPGRFSGRQFSNSRSEMNVSTLELGDSALYLCASSFNGDSNQPQHFGDGTRLSIL.

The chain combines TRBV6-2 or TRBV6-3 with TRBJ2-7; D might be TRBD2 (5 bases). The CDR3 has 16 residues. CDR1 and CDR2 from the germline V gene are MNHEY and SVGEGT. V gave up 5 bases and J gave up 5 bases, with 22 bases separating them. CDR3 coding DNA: TGTGCCAGCAGTGGCCCTCGGGCTAGCTCTTCCCACGAGCAGTACTTC. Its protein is CASSGPRASSSHEQYF.

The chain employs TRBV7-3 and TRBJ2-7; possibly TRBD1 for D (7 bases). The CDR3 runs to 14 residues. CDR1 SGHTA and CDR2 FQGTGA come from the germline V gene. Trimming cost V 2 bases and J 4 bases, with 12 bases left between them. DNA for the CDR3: TGTGCCAGCAGCTTAGGGGGGACAGATTACGAGCAGTACTTC. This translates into CASSLGGTDYEQYF.

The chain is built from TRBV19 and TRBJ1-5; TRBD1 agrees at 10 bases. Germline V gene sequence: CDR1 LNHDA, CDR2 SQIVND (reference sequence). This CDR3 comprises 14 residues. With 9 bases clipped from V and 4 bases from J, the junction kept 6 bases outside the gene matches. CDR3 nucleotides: TGTGCCAGCCAGGACAGGGGGGGGAATCAGCCCCAGCATTTT. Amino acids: CASQDRGGNQPQHF.

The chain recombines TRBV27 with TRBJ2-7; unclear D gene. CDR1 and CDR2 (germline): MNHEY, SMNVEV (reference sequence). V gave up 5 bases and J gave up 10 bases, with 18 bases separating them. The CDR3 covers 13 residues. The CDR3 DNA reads TGTGCCAGCAGTCTGTCGACGGGTATGGAACAGTACTTC. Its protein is CASSLSTGMEQYF.

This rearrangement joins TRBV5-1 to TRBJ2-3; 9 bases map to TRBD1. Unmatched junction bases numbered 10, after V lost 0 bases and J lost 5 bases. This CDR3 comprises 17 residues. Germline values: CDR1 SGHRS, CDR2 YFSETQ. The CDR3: CASSLVVRTGVLDTQYF. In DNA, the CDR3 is TGCGCCAGCAGCTTGGTAGTAAGGACAGGGGTCTTAGATACGCAGTATTTT.

CDR3 DNA: TGTGCCAGCAGCCGGGGTGGAGGGATGGAAAAACTGTTTTTT. Its protein product is CASSRGGGMEKLFF. The V call is TRBV11-2, the J call TRBJ1-4; D is ambiguous. The CDR3 totals 14 residues. Per germline, CDR1 SGHAT and CDR2 FQNNGV. The V end lost 5 bases, the J end lost 8 bases, and 15 bases lay between the germline ends.

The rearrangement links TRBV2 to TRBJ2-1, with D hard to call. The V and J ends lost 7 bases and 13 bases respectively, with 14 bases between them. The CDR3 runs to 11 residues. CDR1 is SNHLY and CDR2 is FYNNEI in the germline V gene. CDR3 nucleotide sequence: TGTGCCAGCATGTTGGAGTATTATCAGTTCTTC. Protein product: CASMLEYYQFF. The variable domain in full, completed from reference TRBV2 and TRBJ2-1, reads EPEVTQTPSHQVTQMGQEVILRCVPISNHLYFYWYRQILGQKVEFLVSFYNNEISEKSEIFDDQFSVERPDGSNFTLKIRSTKLEDSAMYFCASMLEYYQFFGPGTRLTVL.

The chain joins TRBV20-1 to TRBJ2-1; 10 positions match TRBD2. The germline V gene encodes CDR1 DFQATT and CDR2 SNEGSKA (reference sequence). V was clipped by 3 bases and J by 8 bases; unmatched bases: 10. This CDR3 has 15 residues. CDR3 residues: CSASWSSGGWDEQFF. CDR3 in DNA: TGCAGTGCTAGTTGGTCTAGCGGGGGATGGGATGAGCAGTTCTTC.

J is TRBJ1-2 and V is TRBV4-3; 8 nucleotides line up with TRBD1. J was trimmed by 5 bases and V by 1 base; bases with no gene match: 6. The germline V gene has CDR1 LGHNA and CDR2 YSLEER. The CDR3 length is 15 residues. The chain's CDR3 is CASSQAGGTGYGYTF. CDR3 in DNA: TGCGCCAGCAGCCAAGCCGGAGGGACAGGATATGGCTACACCTTC.

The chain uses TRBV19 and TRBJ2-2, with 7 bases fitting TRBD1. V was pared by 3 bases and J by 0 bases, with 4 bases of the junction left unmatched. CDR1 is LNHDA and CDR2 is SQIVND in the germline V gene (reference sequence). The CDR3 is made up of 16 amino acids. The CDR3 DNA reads TGTGCCAGTAGTATGATCGGGACAGCGAACACCGGGGAGCTGTTTTTT. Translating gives CASSMIGTANTGELFF.

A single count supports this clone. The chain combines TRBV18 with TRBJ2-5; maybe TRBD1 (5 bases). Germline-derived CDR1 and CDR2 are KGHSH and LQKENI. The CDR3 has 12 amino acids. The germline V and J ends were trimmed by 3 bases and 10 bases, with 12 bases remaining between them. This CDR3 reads CASSPDMYNQYF. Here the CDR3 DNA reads TGTGCCAGCTCACCGGACATGTATAACCAGTACTTC.

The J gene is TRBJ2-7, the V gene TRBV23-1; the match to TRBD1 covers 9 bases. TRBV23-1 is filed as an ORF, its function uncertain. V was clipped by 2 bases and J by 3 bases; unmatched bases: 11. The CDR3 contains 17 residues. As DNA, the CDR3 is TGCGCCAGCAGTCAACCTACCTCACAGGGGGCCGGCTACGAGCAGTACTTC. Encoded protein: CASSQPTSQGAGYEQYF.

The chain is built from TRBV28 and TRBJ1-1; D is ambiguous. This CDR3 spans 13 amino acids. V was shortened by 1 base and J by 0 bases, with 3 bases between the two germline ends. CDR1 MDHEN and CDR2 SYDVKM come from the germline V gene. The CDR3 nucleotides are TGTGCCAGCAGTTTATTCGTGAACACTGAAGCTTTCTTT. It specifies CASSLFVNTEAFF.

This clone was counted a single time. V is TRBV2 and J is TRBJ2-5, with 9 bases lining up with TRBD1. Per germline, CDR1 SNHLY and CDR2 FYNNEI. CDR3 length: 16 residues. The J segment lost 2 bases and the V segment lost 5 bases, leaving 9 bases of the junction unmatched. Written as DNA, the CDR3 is TGTGCCAGCAGTTTAACCGGGACAGGGTTACAAGAGACCCAGTACTTC. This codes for CASSLTGTGLQETQYF.

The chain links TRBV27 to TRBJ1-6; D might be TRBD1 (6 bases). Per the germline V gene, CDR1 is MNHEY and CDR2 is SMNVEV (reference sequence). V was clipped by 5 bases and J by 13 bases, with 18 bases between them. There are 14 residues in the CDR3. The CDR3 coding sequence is TGTGCCAGCAGTCTCCGGGACACCTTGTCGCCCCTCCACTTT. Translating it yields CASSLRDTLSPLHF.

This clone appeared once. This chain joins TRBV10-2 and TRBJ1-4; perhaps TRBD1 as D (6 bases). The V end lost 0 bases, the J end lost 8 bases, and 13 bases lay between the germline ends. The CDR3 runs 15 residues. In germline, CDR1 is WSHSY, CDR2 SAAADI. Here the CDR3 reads CASSESRGAREKLFF. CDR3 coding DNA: TGCGCCAGCAGTGAGTCGCGGGGGGCGCGGGAAAAACTGTTTTTT.

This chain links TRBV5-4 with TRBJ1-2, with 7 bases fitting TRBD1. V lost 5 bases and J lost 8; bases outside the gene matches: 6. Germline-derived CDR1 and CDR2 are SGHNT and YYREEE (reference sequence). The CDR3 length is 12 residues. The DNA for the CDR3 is TGTGCCAGCAGTTACACAGGGGTGGGCTACACCTTC. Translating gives CASSYTGVGYTF.